Each of the 27 T cell receptor beta chains below was sequenced from the same sample in a study of T cells in Graves' hyperthyroidism and ophthalmopathy. Amplification of TCR beta CDR3 regions was performed using RNA transcripts as template. TCR CDR3 underwent first-round RT-PCR with the HTBI primer set. TCRdb independently ran MiXCR on the multiplex PCR reads; one entry per CDR3 protein. Of around 350,000 distinct CDR3 sequences in the sample, roughly 17% were seen once. Material: blood. These receptors all come from a woman younger than 45 with Graves' hyperthyroidism that later progressed to Graves' ophthalmopathy.

This clonotype was recorded many times. This chain links TRBV11-2 with TRBJ1-4; 7 bases match TRBD1. CDR1 and CDR2 from the germline V gene are SGHAT and FQNNGV. The CDR3 spans 15 residues. The J segment lost 3 bases and the V segment lost 5 bases, leaving 6 bases of the junction unmatched. CDR3 coding DNA: TGTGCCAGCAGCGCCAGGGGGTTGGCTAATGAAAAACTGTTTTTT. As protein: CASSARGLANEKLFF.

The sample holds many counts of this clonotype. This chain links TRBV14 with TRBJ1-1; D gene uncertain. Trimming took off 4 bases at V and 6 bases at J, with 21 bases between the two ends. The CDR3 totals 16 residues. Germline assignment: CDR1 SGHDN and CDR2 FVKESK. This CDR3 is CASSLKRYWADSEAFF. The CDR3 DNA sequence: TGTGCCAGCAGCCTCAAGAGGTATTGGGCGGACTCTGAAGCTTTCTTT.

This clonotype was observed a handful of times. The rearrangement uses TRBV6-1 and TRBJ2-7; D gene uncertain. The germline CDR1 and CDR2 sequences are MNHNS and SASEGT. V was cut by 5 bases and J by 6 bases, with 14 bases left in between. The CDR3 is 13 amino acids. The CDR3 coding sequence is TGTGCCAGCAGTTACCGTATAGACGGCGAGCAGTACTTC. Translated, it gives CASSYRIDGEQYF.

The chain recombines TRBV6-1 with TRBJ2-4, with 9 nucleotides matching TRBD1. The J segment lost 4 bases and the V segment lost 3 bases, leaving 4 bases of the junction unmatched. This CDR3 has 15 amino acids. Per germline, CDR1 MNHNS and CDR2 SASEGT. CDR3 region: CASSEAGQGKNIQYF. The CDR3 DNA sequence: TGTGCCAGCAGTGAGGCCGGACAGGGGAAAAACATTCAGTACTTC.

This clonotype was counted many times. The J gene is TRBJ2-1, the V gene TRBV2, with unresolved D. Germline values: CDR1 SNHLY, CDR2 FYNNEI. This CDR3 is built from 14 residues. Trimming removed 3 bases from V and 6 bases from J, with 12 bases in between. The CDR3 spells CASSDQAPFNEQFF. For the CDR3, the DNA is TGTGCCAGCAGTGACCAGGCGCCTTTCAATGAGCAGTTCTTC.

This clonotype has just a few counts. The V gene is TRBV9, the J gene TRBJ1-6, with 9 positions matching TRBD1. The CDR3 loop spans 14 amino acids. The germline gives CDR1 SGDLS, CDR2 YYNGEE. V lost 4 bases to trimming and J lost 10 bases; unmatched junction nucleotides: 6. CDR3: CASSSRTGVSPLHF. The CDR3 region has the DNA TGTGCCAGCAGCTCTCGGACAGGGGTATCACCCCTCCACTTT.

There are a few counts of this clonotype. The chain employs TRBV6-5 and TRBJ1-1; 7 bases agree with TRBD1. CDR1 is MNHEY and CDR2 is SVGAGI in the germline V gene. Trimming cost V 2 bases and J 7 bases; bases outside gene matches: 4. The CDR3 covers 13 residues. The CDR3 DNA follows: TGTGCCAGCAGTTACCGGGGACAGTTTGAAGCTTTCTTT. It yields the protein CASSYRGQFEAFF.

In this sample, this clonotype turned up many times. Here the CDR3 reads CASSLENEQFF. The CDR3 region has the DNA TGCGCCAGCAGCTTAGAAAATGAGCAGTTCTTC. The chain links TRBV5-1 to TRBJ2-1, with no clear D. Per the germline V gene, CDR1 is SGHRS and CDR2 is YFSETQ. V was shortened by 2 bases and J by 7 bases, with 4 bases between the two germline ends. CDR3 length: 11 amino acids.

The sample holds many counts of this clonotype. This chain joins TRBV27 and TRBJ2-7; D is undetermined. Between the trimmed V and J ends, which lost 4 bases and 4 bases, there was a span of 11 bases. The V gene's germline CDR1 is MNHEY and CDR2 SMNVEV (reference sequence). The CDR3 covers 13 residues. The CDR3 is CASSSNQRYEQYF. In nucleotides, the CDR3 is TGTGCCAGCAGTTCAAATCAGAGGTACGAGCAGTACTTC.

This clonotype showed up many times. The chain joins TRBV11-3 to TRBJ2-5; maybe TRBD2 (6 bases). V was cut by 4 bases and J by 0 bases, with 15 bases left in between. The CDR3 has 16 amino acids. Germline V gene lookup returns CDR1 SGHNT and CDR2 YENEEA. In DNA form, the CDR3 reads TGTGCCAGCAGCTACCCCCTTGGGAGGTACCAAGAGACCCAGTACTTC. Its translation is CASSYPLGRYQETQYF.

This clonotype appeared a single time. A far larger clone is off by one base, so a read error is likely. The CDR3 nucleotides are TGTGTCAGCAGCCTAGGACAGGGCCCCTACGAGCAGTACTTC. Residues: CVSSLGQGPYEQYF. This chain joins TRBV7-6 and TRBJ2-7, with 8 bases aligning to TRBD1. Per the germline V gene, CDR1 is SGHVS and CDR2 is FNYEAQ. The CDR3 loop spans 14 amino acids.

This clonotype was detected ten times or more. The genes are TRBV3-1 and TRBJ1-2; D is unclear. The CDR3 has 17 residues. The V end was cut by 0 bases, the J end by 4 bases, with 18 bases between. CDR1 LGHDT and CDR2 YNNKEL come from the germline V gene (reference sequence). Here the CDR3 reads CASSQDSTDGRAYGYTF. DNA for the CDR3: TGTGCCAGCAGCCAAGATAGTACGGACGGAAGAGCCTATGGCTACACCTTC.

This clonotype was counted many times. This rearrangement joins TRBV7-9 to TRBJ1-6; D is perhaps TRBD1 (5 bases). Trimming took off 4 bases at V and 8 bases at J, with 12 bases between the two ends. The CDR3 loop spans 14 amino acids. Germline CDR1 and CDR2: SEHNR and FQNEAQ (reference sequence). The CDR3 loop is CASSSGTADSPLHF. The CDR3 DNA follows: TGTGCCAGCAGCTCCGGGACGGCAGATTCACCCCTCCACTTT.

This clonotype was found many times. The chain combines TRBV12-3 or TRBV12-4 with TRBJ1-1; D unresolved. The CDR3 loop spans 12 amino acids. V lost 6 bases and J 2 bases, leaving 7 bases between the germline ends. CDR3 in amino acids: CASSYSNTEAFF. The DNA for the CDR3 is TGTGCCAGCAGCTACAGCAACACTGAAGCTTTCTTT.

The chain has TRBV5-1 and TRBJ2-1; tentatively, D is TRBD2 (6 bases). Germline assignment: CDR1 SGHRS and CDR2 YFSETQ. Trimming pared 0 bases from V and 6 bases from J, leaving 13 bases between. CDR3 length equals 15 residues. The CDR3 sequence is CASSLVASEINEQFF. CDR3 sequence (DNA): TGCGCCAGCAGCTTGGTAGCTAGCGAGATCAATGAGCAGTTCTTC.

The J gene is TRBJ1-6, the V gene TRBV6-1; perhaps TRBD1 as D (5 bases). The V and J ends lost 4 bases and 7 bases respectively, with 11 bases between them. Per germline, CDR1 MNHNS and CDR2 SASEGT. The CDR3 is 14 amino acids. DNA of the CDR3: TGTGCCAGCAGTGCCGGGGGACGGAATTCACCCCTCCACTTT. Translation: CASSAGGRNSPLHF.

The chain couples TRBV6-1 to TRBJ2-2, with 7 bases matching TRBD2. The CDR3 length is 16 residues. V trimming: 1 base; J trimming: 7 bases; junction bases outside the gene matches: 9. CDR1 MNHNS and CDR2 SASEGT come from the germline V gene. This CDR3 reads CASSEDGGRGSGELFF. The DNA for the CDR3 is TGTGCCAGCAGTGAAGACGGAGGGAGGGGTAGCGGGGAGCTGTTTTTT.

The V call is TRBV24-1, the J call TRBJ2-3, with TRBD1 matching over 8 bases. Germline V gives CDR1 KGHDR, CDR2 SFDVKD. The ends lost 0 bases at V and 3 bases at J; junction bases unmatched: 4. CDR3 length: 16 residues. This CDR3 is CATSDLWTGWTDTQYF. CDR3 nucleotide sequence: TGTGCCACCAGTGATTTGTGGACAGGGTGGACAGATACGCAGTATTTT.

CDR3 region: CASSASLQETQYF. As DNA, the CDR3 is TGTGCCAGCTCCGCCTCTTTACAAGAGACCCAGTACTTC. V usage is TRBV6-1 and J usage is TRBJ2-5; D is uncertain. Germline V CDR1 and CDR2: MNHNS, SASEGT. Trimming stripped 8 bases from V and 2 bases from J, with 12 bases between. The CDR3 consists of 13 residues.

The chain employs TRBV4-1 and TRBJ2-3; 12 bases match TRBD2. This CDR3 has 16 residues. CDR1 MGHRA and CDR2 YSYEKL come from the germline V gene. V lost 2 bases, J lost 2 bases, and 2 bases stayed unmatched. CDR3 protein: CASSQRTSGATDTQYF. CDR3 sequence (DNA): TGCGCCAGCAGCCAAAGGACTAGCGGGGCCACAGATACGCAGTATTTT.

This clonotype was observed at least ten times. The rearrangement joins TRBV28 to TRBJ1-2; D ambiguous. The CDR3 extends over 13 amino acids. V lost 3 bases to trimming and J lost 5 bases, with 10 bases between them. Germline V lookup: CDR1 MDHEN, CDR2 SYDVKM. The CDR3 loop is CASSFRGFYGYTF. CDR3 in DNA: TGTGCCAGCAGTTTCCGCGGCTTTTATGGCTACACCTTC.

V gene TRBV29-1 combines with J gene TRBJ2-2, with a weak D call TRBD2 (6 bases). Germline values: CDR1 SQVTM, CDR2 ANQGSEA. The CDR3 has 13 residues. V lost 7 bases, J lost 2 bases, and 11 bases lay in between. Written as DNA, the CDR3 is TGCAGCGGGAGACTAGAAAACACCGGGGAGCTGTTTTTT. Its protein product is CSGRLENTGELFF.

This clonotype was seen at least ten times. The genes are TRBV30 and TRBJ1-1; D may be TRBD1 (6 bases). CDR1 and CDR2 (germline): GTSNPN, SVGIG (reference sequence). The CDR3 runs 13 residues. V was shortened by 0 bases and J by 6 bases, with 11 bases between the two germline ends. The CDR3 DNA reads TGTGCCTGGAGTGTACTATCAGGGGCTGAAGCTTTCTTT. This gives the protein CAWSVLSGAEAFF.

This chain connects TRBV10-2 to TRBJ2-1; the match to TRBD2 covers 15 bases. V gave up 5 bases and J gave up 2 bases; unmatched junction bases: 13. This CDR3 region has 20 residues. Per the germline V gene, CDR1 is WSHSY and CDR2 is SAAADI. The chain's CDR3 is CASSTVGLAGGQRAYNEQFF. The CDR3 coding sequence is TGCGCCAGCAGTACAGTAGGACTAGCGGGGGGGCAAAGAGCCTACAATGAGCAGTTCTTC.

The chain is built from TRBV20-1 and TRBJ2-1; tentative D call: TRBD2 (6 bases). The CDR3 is 15 residues long. V was cut by 5 bases and J by 8 bases, with 22 bases left in between. The germline V gene encodes CDR1 DFQATT and CDR2 SNEGSKA (reference sequence). This CDR3 reads CSALRASVNLDEQFF. The CDR3 bases are TGCAGTGCTCTTAGGGCTAGCGTGAATTTAGATGAGCAGTTCTTC.

This clonotype was counted a few times. The chain employs TRBV7-8 and TRBJ2-2; 8 nucleotides align to TRBD2. The CDR3 spans 15 residues. Germline CDR1 and CDR2: SGHVS and FQNEAQ. V shed 2 bases, J shed 6 bases, and the junction held 5 bases outside the gene matches. Written as DNA, the CDR3 is TGTGCCAGCAGCTTATTAAGCGGGAGCGCCGGGGAGCTGTTTTTT. The encoded protein is CASSLLSGSAGELFF.

This clonotype was detected many times. The chain is built from TRBV12-3 or TRBV12-4 and TRBJ2-3; TRBD2 matches at 10 bases. The CDR3 is 17 residues long. V dropped 2 bases and J dropped 4; count of bases not matched to a gene: 9. DNA for the CDR3: TGTGCCAGCAGTTTACCAAGCGGGAGGGCCGTCGCAGATACGCAGTATTTT. Translating gives CASSLPSGRAVADTQYF.